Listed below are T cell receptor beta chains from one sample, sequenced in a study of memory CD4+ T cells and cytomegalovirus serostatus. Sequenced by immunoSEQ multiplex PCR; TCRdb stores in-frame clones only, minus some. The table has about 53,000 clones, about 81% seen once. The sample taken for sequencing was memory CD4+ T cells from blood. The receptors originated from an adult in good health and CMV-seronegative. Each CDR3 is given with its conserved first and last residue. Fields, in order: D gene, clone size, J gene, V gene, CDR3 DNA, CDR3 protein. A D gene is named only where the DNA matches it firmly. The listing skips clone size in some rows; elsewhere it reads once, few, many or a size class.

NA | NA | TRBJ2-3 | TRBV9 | TGTGCCAGCAGCTCCCAGGGCGTGGCCTATACGCAGTATTTT | CASSSQGVAYTQYF
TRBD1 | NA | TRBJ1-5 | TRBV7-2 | TGTGCCAGCAGCTTAAGGTCGGGGACAGGGTTAGCCCAGCCCCAGCATTTT | CASSLRSGTGLAQPQHF
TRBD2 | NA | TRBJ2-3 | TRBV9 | TGTGCCAGCAGCGGTAGCGGGAGGGCCGATTGGATCACAGATACGCAGTATTTT | CASSGSGRADWITDTQYF
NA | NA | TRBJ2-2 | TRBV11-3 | TGTGCCAGCAGCTTCGGGACGGTGAACACCGGGGAGCTGTTTTTT | CASSFGTVNTGELFF
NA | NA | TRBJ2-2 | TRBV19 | TGTGCCAGTAGTAAGGGGACTTTTGGAGGGGAGCTGTTTTTT | CASSKGTFGGELFF
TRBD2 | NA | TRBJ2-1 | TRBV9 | TGTGCCAGCAGCGTCACCGGGACTAGCGGGGGTGAGCAGTTCTTC | CASSVTGTSGGEQFF
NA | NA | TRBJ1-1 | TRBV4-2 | TGTGCCAGCAGCCAAGGAGGGCCAGGAGGGAACACTGAAGCTTTCTTT | CASSQGGPGGNTEAFF
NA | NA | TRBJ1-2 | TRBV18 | TGTGCCAGCTCACCAGCAGGCTCCGAGGGCTACACCTTC | CASSPAGSEGYTF
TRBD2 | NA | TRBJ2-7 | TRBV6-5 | TGTGCCAGCAGCCCCCCTGGCGGGAGAACCTACGAGCAGTACTTC | CASSPPGGRTYEQYF
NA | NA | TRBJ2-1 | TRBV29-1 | TGCAGCGTTGAAGAACTCGGGACGACCGTCGGGGAGCAGTTCTTC | CSVEELGTTVGEQFF
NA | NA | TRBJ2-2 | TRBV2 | TGTGCCAGCAGTGAGACTCCGAACACCGGGGAGCTGTTTTTT | CASSETPNTGELFF
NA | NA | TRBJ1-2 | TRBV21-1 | TGTGCCAGCAGCTCCACAGGGATAAACTATGGCTACACCTTC | CASSSTGINYGYTF
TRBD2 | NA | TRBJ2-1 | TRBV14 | TGTGCCAGCAGCCAGAAGGGACTAGCCGAATACAATGAGCAGTTCTTC | CASSQKGLAEYNEQFF
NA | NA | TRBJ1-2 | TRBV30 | TGTGCCGTATATAGGCGGCTGGTGGGTGGCTACACCTTC | CAVYRRLVGGYTF
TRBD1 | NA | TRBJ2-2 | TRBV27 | TGTGCCAGCTTAGGACGATTAGGCGACAGGGCGGCAAACACCGGGGAGCTGTTTTTT | CASLGRLGDRAANTGELFF
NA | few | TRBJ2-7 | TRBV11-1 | TGTGCCAGCAGCCTTAGACAGGTCCTGTACGAGCAGTACTTC | CASSLRQVLYEQYF
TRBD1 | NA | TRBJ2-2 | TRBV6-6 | TGTGCCAGCAGTTCAGCGACAGGGGGTGTCGGGGAGCTGTTTTTT | CASSSATGGVGELFF
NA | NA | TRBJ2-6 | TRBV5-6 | TGTGCCAGCAGATCGGGCCCTCGCTCTGGGGCCAACGTCCTGACTTTC | CASRSGPRSGANVLTF
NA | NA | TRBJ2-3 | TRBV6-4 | TGTGCCAGCGGGCGTGGGCACTCAGATACGCAGTATTTT | CASGRGHSDTQYF
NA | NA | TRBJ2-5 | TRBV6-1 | TGTGCCAGCCGGACCCAAGAGACCCAGTACTTC | CASRTQETQYF
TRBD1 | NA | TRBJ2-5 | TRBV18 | TGTGCCAGCTCACCTCGGGACAGGGGCCTTTGGAACTTC | CASSPRDRGLWNF
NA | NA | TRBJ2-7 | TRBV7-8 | TGTGCCAGCAGCTTTCAGACCTCGGGGCGAGAGCAGTACTTC | CASSFQTSGREQYF
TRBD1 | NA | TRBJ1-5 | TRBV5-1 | TGCGCCAGCAGCTTTACCGGGACAGGCAATCAGCCCCAGCATTTT | CASSFTGTGNQPQHF
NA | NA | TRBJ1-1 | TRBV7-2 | TGTGCCAGCAGCAGGGAGAACACTGAAGCTTTCTTT | CASSRENTEAFF
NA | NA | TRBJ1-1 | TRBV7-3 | TGTGCCAGCAGCTTATTAGGCGGGGGGTTCACTGAAGCTTTCTTT | CASSLLGGGFTEAFF
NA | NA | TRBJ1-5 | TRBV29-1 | TGCAGCGTTGTTGGGGGGCTCGATCAGCCCCAGCATTTT | CSVVGGLDQPQHF
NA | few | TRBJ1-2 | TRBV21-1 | TGTGCCAGCAGCAAAGCGCTTTCGGCAGGTCTAAACTATGGCTACACCTTC | CASSKALSAGLNYGYTF
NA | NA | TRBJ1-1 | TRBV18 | TGTGCCAGCTCACCCACTCTTCGCACTGAAGCTTTCTTT | CASSPTLRTEAFF
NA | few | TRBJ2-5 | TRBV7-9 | TGTGCCAGCAGCTCTTCCGGGACGAAAGAGACCCAGTACTTC | CASSSSGTKETQYF
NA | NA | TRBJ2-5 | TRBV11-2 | TGTGCCAGCAGCTTATCCGGGACGGTCCAAGAGACCCAGTACTTC | CASSLSGTVQETQYF
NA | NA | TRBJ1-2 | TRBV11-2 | TGTGCCAGCAGCTTAGGAGTCTATGGCTACACCTTC | CASSLGVYGYTF
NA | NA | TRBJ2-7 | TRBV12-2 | TGTGCAAGTCGCTTAGACTGTACTGGGTTTCAGCGGGAGGGCCTCTACGAGCAGTACTTC | CASRLDCTGFQREGLYEQYF
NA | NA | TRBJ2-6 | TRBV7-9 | TGTGCCAGCAGCTTTGGTTCTGGGGCCAACGTCCTGACTTTC | CASSFGSGANVLTF